These T cell receptor beta chains were read from a single sample in a study of technical replicates of blood from a handful of donors. Profiling relied on immunoSEQ multiplex PCR, and the TCRdb table lists in-frame clones only, not all of them. The table includes approximately 12,000 clones, 92% detected once. The sequenced material came from PBMCs. The receptors derive from a human donor in good health. Both conserved end residues are part of each CDR3. Fields, in order: V gene, J gene, CDR3 protein.

TRBV5-1	TRBJ2-7	CASSLPNPSYYEQYF
TRBV19	TRBJ2-1	CASSIGTSGSSYNEQFF
TRBV25-1	TRBJ1-1	CASSESSGVYTEAFF
TRBV7-2	TRBJ2-7	CASSRTSGDAYEQYF
TRBV7-9	TRBJ2-2	CASSSAGGRTGELFF
TRBV29-1	TRBJ2-1	CSVISTGKFNEQFF
TRBV18	TRBJ1-1	CASSSGDGEGNTEAFF
TRBV30	TRBJ1-2	CAWTDGNYYGYTF
TRBV18	TRBJ1-5	CASSPPTGTPSNQPQHF
TRBV19	TRBJ2-1	CASSIDLASGSYNEQFF
TRBV9	TRBJ2-5	CASSSGLAGVGETQYF
TRBV5-4	TRBJ1-2	CASSLGGQHYGYTF
TRBV7-8	TRBJ2-1	CASLLFAYNEQFF
TRBV5-1	TRBJ1-5	CASSSTGGPNQPQHF
TRBV18	TRBJ1-3	CASSAYRGPGNTIYF
TRBV5-4	TRBJ2-5	CASSLRTSEETQYF
TRBV6-5	TRBJ1-1	CASSYLAHTEAFF
TRBV7-9	TRBJ2-1	CASSLPTSPGGNEQFF
TRBV30	TRBJ1-5	CAWSVRGGNQPQHF
TRBV29-1	TRBJ1-4	CSVRDRGVVDEKLFF
TRBV19	TRBJ1-5	CASSKIPGQGADGNQPQHF
TRBV2	TRBJ2-5	CASSLDSTVETQYF
TRBV5-1	TRBJ2-5	CASSLTGRETQYF
TRBV12-5	TRBJ2-5	CASALTSRGLETQYF
TRBV7-9	TRBJ2-7	CASSLERTGSSYEQYF
TRBV28	TRBJ2-3	CASRLTRMSTDTQYF
TRBV5-1	TRBJ1-2	CASSSQGDYTF
TRBV6-5	TRBJ2-6	CASSSGVSGANVLTF
TRBV7-5	TRBJ2-1	CVRSPDPGQGFSYNEQFF
TRBV30	TRBJ1-2	CAWSDRGDNYGYTF
TRBV18	TRBJ1-1	CASSPREARDTEAFF
TRBV6-1	TRBJ1-5	CASSEAHKGQGAYQPQHF
TRBV2	TRBJ1-5	CASSQGQGGNSNQPQHF
TRBV30	TRBJ1-4	CAWSTRGLNEKLFF
TRBV9	TRBJ2-3	CASSVEARETQYF
TRBV7-3	TRBJ2-2	CASSPDYANTGELFF
TRBV11-2	TRBJ2-2	CASSLQTGTGELFF
TRBV6-5	TRBJ2-7	CASSYWGQGAWEQYF
TRBV5-1	TRBJ1-1	CASRMSGTSNTEAFF
TRBV10-1	TRBJ2-5	CASSDRRTGGETQYF
TRBV5-1	TRBJ2-4	CASSLGASLTVIQYF
TRBV9	TRBJ2-7	CASSLRGQSGDEQYF